These 7 T cell receptor beta chains share one sample of origin, sequenced in a study of T cell responses to AZD1222 COVID-19 vaccine. Clones were sequenced by immunoSEQ multiplex PCR, and TCRdb holds only the in-frame ones, with some missing. This sample has 100,000 to 140,000 clones; under 95% occur once, and the top ten carry roughly 6%. Specimen: peripheral blood, collected 28 days after the second AZD1222 dose. These receptors were obtained from an adult who received the AZD1222 COVID-19 vaccine.

The chain carries TRBV7-9 and TRBJ1-2, with unresolved D. Trimming took 1 base from V and 6 from J, leaving 9 bases between them. CDR1 SEHNR and CDR2 FQNEAQ come from the germline V gene (reference sequence). The CDR3 extends over 13 amino acids. DNA for the CDR3: TGTGCCAGCAGCTTAGGTGAATTCGATGGCTACACCTTC. Its translation is CASSLGEFDGYTF. Variable domain in full (rest from reference TRBV7-9 and TRBJ1-2): DTGVSQNPRHKITKRGQNVTFRCDPISEHNRLYWYRQTLGQGPEFLTYFQNEAQLEKSRLLSDRFSAERPKGSFSTLEIQRTEQGDSAMYLCASSLGEFDGYTFGSGTRLTVV.

V gene TRBV28 combines with J gene TRBJ2-1; no clear D gene. CDR3 length equals 12 residues. V was trimmed by 6 bases and J by 10 bases, leaving 13 bases between them. The germline V gene has CDR1 MDHEN and CDR2 SYDVKM. The CDR3 region has the DNA TGTGCCAGCAGGCGACTCCCTAACGAGCAGTTCTTC. Translation gives CASRRLPNEQFF.

V is TRBV5-1 and J is TRBJ2-7, with 12 nucleotides matching TRBD1. The ends lost 4 bases at V and 5 bases at J; junction bases unmatched: 4. The CDR3 length is 14 residues. Germline V gives CDR1 SGHRS, CDR2 YFSETQ. In nucleotides, the CDR3 is TGCGCCAGCAGCGCCGGGACAGGGGGCGACGAGCAGTACTTC. Translation gives CASSAGTGGDEQYF.

The chain couples TRBV28 to TRBJ1-4; D is undetermined. The germline gives CDR1 MDHEN, CDR2 SYDVKM. The CDR3 spans 15 residues. With 5 bases removed from V and 0 bases from J, the gap between germline ends came to 10 bases. Written as DNA, the CDR3 is TGTGCCAGCAGTCCTCCTGATGCAACTAATGAAAAACTGTTTTTT. Translating it yields CASSPPDATNEKLFF.

The chain employs TRBV7-2 and TRBJ1-6; D unresolved. Germline V gives CDR1 SGHTA, CDR2 FQGNSA. The V and J ends lost 3 bases and 8 bases respectively, with 17 bases between them. The CDR3 is made up of 16 amino acids. The CDR3 DNA reads as TGTGCCAGCAGCTTCCGGGAACCTTCCCCCCATTCACCCCTCCACTTT. Its protein product is CASSFREPSPHSPLHF.

The chain links TRBV24-1 to TRBJ2-2, with D unclear. Between the trimmed V and J ends, which lost 4 bases and 2 bases, there was a span of 7 bases. CDR1 and CDR2 from the germline V gene are KGHDR and SFDVKD. This CDR3 spans 14 amino acids. CDR3 nucleotides: TGTGCCACCAGTGACCCGGTCAACACCGGGGAGCTGTTTTTT. Protein product: CATSDPVNTGELFF.

The V call is TRBV25-1, the J call TRBJ1-2, with D tentatively TRBD1 (6 bases). Germline-derived CDR1 and CDR2 are MGHDK and SYGVNS. Trimming shortened V by 0 bases and J by 4 bases, and 12 bases separated the two germline ends. The CDR3 sequence is 15 residues long. CDR3 sequence: CASSEYRGDFYGYTF. The CDR3 region has the DNA TGTGCCAGCAGTGAATATAGGGGGGACTTCTATGGCTACACCTTC.